Below are 13 T cell receptor beta chains sequenced from a single sample in a study of shared clonotypes between healthy human individuals. Sequencing was performed with immunoSEQ multiplex PCR; in TCRdb, only in-frame clones are kept and a portion is missing. Of around 95,000 clones in the sample, 67% were seen once. The source material was memory CD8+ T cells sorted from blood. Subset specified: CD45RO+ cells pooled with CCR7-negative TemRA cells. Every receptor here comes from a man younger than 45 in good health.

This clone was observed a few times. This chain joins TRBV7-6 and TRBJ1-1; 10 nucleotides agree with TRBD1. Germline loops: CDR1 SGHVS, CDR2 FNYEAQ. V was pared by 4 bases and J by 1 base, with 6 bases of the junction left unmatched. The CDR3 has 16 amino acids. CDR3 bases: TGTGCCAGCAGCTCCGGGACAGGGGACGGGAACACTGAAGCTTTCTTT. It encodes CASSSGTGDGNTEAFF.

This CDR3 is CASSQRGAGNGELFF. The CDR3 DNA is TGCGCCAGCAGCCAAAGAGGGGCCGGCAACGGGGAGCTGTTTTTT. The V and J genes are TRBV5-1 and TRBJ2-2; D tentatively fits TRBD1 or TRBD2 (5 bases each). V was shortened by 4 bases and J by 7 bases, with 17 bases between the two germline ends. Germline loops: CDR1 SGHRS, CDR2 YFSETQ. There are 15 residues in the CDR3. Complete variable domain (other parts from reference TRBV5-1 and TRBJ2-2): KAGVTQTPRYLIKTRGQQVTLSCSPISGHRSVSWYQQTPGQGLQFLFEYFSETQRNKGNFPGRFSGRQFSNSRSEMNVSTLELGDSALYLCASSQRGAGNGELFFGEGSRLTVL.

This clone was seen once. The rearrangement uses TRBV25-1 and TRBJ2-1; a possible D gene is TRBD1 (6 bases). CDR3 length equals 14 residues. Germline values: CDR1 MGHDK, CDR2 SYGVNS. Between the trimmed V and J ends, which lost 3 bases and 4 bases, there was a span of 10 bases. The CDR3 region is CASSERTEYNEQFF. Here the CDR3 DNA reads TGTGCCAGCAGTGAGAGGACAGAGTACAATGAGCAGTTCTTC.

This clone showed up just a few times. CDR3 loop: CASSSNELETQYF. Written as DNA, the CDR3 is TGTGCCAGCAGCTCGAACGAATTAGAGACCCAGTACTTC. V gene TRBV7-9 combines with J gene TRBJ2-5, with unresolved D. The germline V gene has CDR1 SEHNR and CDR2 FQNEAQ (reference sequence). The CDR3 spans 13 residues. The ends were cut back, 4 bases at V and 4 bases at J, with 10 bases in the middle.

The genes are TRBV2 and TRBJ2-1; D is perhaps TRBD2 (5 bases). The V and J ends lost 6 bases and 9 bases respectively, with 12 bases between them. Germline CDR1 reads SNHLY; CDR2 reads FYNNEI. The CDR3 covers 12 residues. CDR3 sequence reads: CASSQDLGEQFF. The CDR3 DNA follows: TGTGCCAGCAGCCAGGACTTGGGTGAGCAGTTCTTC.

As concerns this clone: Other DNA sequences in this specimen translate into the identical CDR3. The chain combines TRBV9 with TRBJ2-1, with D unclear. The germline V gene encodes CDR1 SGDLS and CDR2 YYNGEE. Trimming cost V 3 bases and J 0 bases, with 10 bases left between them. The CDR3 spans 15 residues. The CDR3, as DNA: TGTGCCAGCAGCGCGACCGGAAGCTCCTACAATGAGCAGTTCTTC. The encoded protein is CASSATGSSYNEQFF.

This clone was recorded once. The chain joins TRBV29-1 to TRBJ1-5; D call uncertain. The germline V gene encodes CDR1 SQVTM and CDR2 ANQGSEA. V was pared by 5 bases and J by 2 bases, with 13 bases between. This CDR3 is built from 14 residues. The CDR3 nucleotides are TGCAGCGTTATGATCGAGGCGGGCAATCAGCCCCAGCATTTT. Translation: CSVMIEAGNQPQHF.

V and J are TRBV6-5 and TRBJ2-2; unclear D gene. V lost 0 bases, J lost 1 base, and 3 bases lay in between. Germline-derived CDR1 and CDR2 are MNHEY and SVGAGI. The CDR3 consists of 14 residues. CDR3 sequence: CASSYSRNTGELFF. The CDR3 region has the DNA TGTGCCAGCAGTTACTCCCGGAACACCGGGGAGCTGTTTTTT.

At least ten counts were recorded for this clone. CDR3 sequence: CASRGRLSYNEQFF. CDR3 DNA sequence: TGTGCCAGCAGGGGTCGACTCAGCTACAATGAGCAGTTCTTC. This chain uses TRBV28 with TRBJ2-1; no definite D call. Germline CDR1 reads MDHEN; CDR2 reads SYDVKM. This CDR3 has 14 residues. V was shortened by 6 bases and J by 3 bases, with 12 bases between the two germline ends.

This chain uses TRBV28 with TRBJ2-5; 8 nucleotides align to TRBD2. CDR3 length: 17 residues. Germline CDR1 and CDR2: MDHEN and SYDVKM. V shed 3 bases, J shed 5 bases, and the junction held 14 bases outside the gene matches. CDR3 coding DNA: TGTGCCAGCAGTTTTTTTGGGCGAGGGACTAGGCGGGAGACCCAGTACTTC. It translates to CASSFFGRGTRRETQYF.

This clone has more than one count but fewer than ten. The CDR3 nucleotides read TGTGCCAGCTCACCAGGTAGGGCTGGCAATGAGCAGTTCTTC. Translating it yields CASSPGRAGNEQFF. The rearrangement uses TRBV18 and TRBJ2-1, with unresolved D. Germline CDR1 is KGHSH and CDR2 is LQKENI. The CDR3 contains 14 residues. V was clipped by 2 bases and J by 6 bases, with 11 bases between them.

The chain uses TRBV11-3 and TRBJ2-7; D might be TRBD1 or TRBD2, each matching 5 bases. This CDR3 is 14 amino acids long. CDR1 SGHNT and CDR2 YENEEA come from the germline V gene. V lost 5 bases and J 7 bases, leaving 18 bases between the germline ends. As DNA, the CDR3 is TGTGCCAGCAGCCCAATGACACCCGGGGCGGAGCAGTACTTC. Translated: CASSPMTPGAEQYF.

This clone was seen at least ten times. The J gene is TRBJ1-5, the V gene TRBV6-5, with a tentative D call TRBD1 (6 bases). Looked up from germline, CDR1 is MNHEY and CDR2 is SVGAGI. There are 15 residues in the CDR3. Between the trimmed V and J ends, which lost 10 bases and 1 base, there was a span of 17 bases. The CDR3 DNA is TGTGCCACCGGGGCGGGGGGCAGGAGCAATCAGCCCCAGCATTTT. Translation gives CATGAGGRSNQPQHF.